What follows is one T cell receptor (beta chain) and its context. Its antigen remains unknown. CD8 cells regarded as naive lacked CD45RO, were positively chosen for CCR7, and omitted terminally differentiated effector memory CD45RA+ cells. This sample is drawn from a study of shared clonotypes between healthy human individuals. The study, taken as a whole, reports: Genetic and exposure-history diversity was limited by the few donors. Naive CD4 clonotypes overlapped across a handful of donors at approximately 5.3%. Clonotypes shared by all four donors outscored non-shared clonotypes in generation probability.

TCRdb's table, derived via immunoSEQ multiplex PCR, lists solely in-frame clones and lacks some. The sample lists 600,000 or so clones; roughly 95% were seen once. The CDR3 length is 17 residues. Germline V gene sequence: CDR1 MGHDK, CDR2 SYGVNS. V lost 6 bases and J lost 1, with 22 bases in between. This clonotype originated in a woman aged 30 to 39 in good health. The chain employs TRBV25-1 and TRBJ2-7, with D possibly matching TRBD2 (5 bases). The sample taken for sequencing was naive CD8+ T cells sorted from blood. The CDR3 DNA follows: TGTGCCAGCAGCATAGGACTTCCAAGAACGTCTTCCTACGAGCAGTACTTC. This sequence encodes CASSIGLPRTSSYEQYF.